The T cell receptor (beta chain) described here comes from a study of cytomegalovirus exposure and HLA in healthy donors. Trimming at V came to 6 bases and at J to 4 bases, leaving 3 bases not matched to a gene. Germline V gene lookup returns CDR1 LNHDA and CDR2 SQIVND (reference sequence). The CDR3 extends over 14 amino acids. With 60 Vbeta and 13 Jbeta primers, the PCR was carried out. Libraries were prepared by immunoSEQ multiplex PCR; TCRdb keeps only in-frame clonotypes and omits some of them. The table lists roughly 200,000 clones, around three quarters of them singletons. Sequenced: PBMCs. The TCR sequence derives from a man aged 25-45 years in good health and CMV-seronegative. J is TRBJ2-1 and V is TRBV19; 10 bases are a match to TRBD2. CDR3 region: CASRTGLAYNEQFF. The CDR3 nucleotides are TGTGCCAGTAGAACGGGACTAGCGTACAATGAGCAGTTCTTC.